This TCR beta chain was sequenced in a study of T cells in Graves' hyperthyroidism and ophthalmopathy. There were TCR beta CDR3 regions amplified from RNA transcripts. First-round RT-PCR with HTBI primers amplified the TCR CDR3 region. TCRdb redid the calling of the multiplex PCR reads with MiXCR, one entry per CDR3 protein. Of a few hundred thousand distinct CDR3 sequences in the sample, 35% to 55% were seen once. A note on this clonotype: Its antigen is as yet unknown.

Broader study findings: Blood also showed most of the thyroid clonotypes that were expanded above 0.001. By a 13 V-J model, ophthalmopathy was set apart from stable hyperthyroidism.

Thyroid ultrasound and orbital computed tomography, with clinical symptoms and serum thyroxine and TRAb, informed diagnoses. Per germline, CDR1 ENHRY and CDR2 SYGVKD. The CDR3 loop spans 16 amino acids. V lost 0 bases to trimming and J lost 6 bases; unmatched junction nucleotides: 4. The sequencing sample was made of peripheral blood or thyroid tissue (not recorded which). This clonotype was sampled from an adult woman with Graves' disease, either hyperthyroidism or ophthalmopathy (not recorded which). V usage is TRBV10-3 and J usage is TRBJ1-5; 11 bases map to TRBD1. The CDR3 protein is CAISESGQGVRQPQHF. The CDR3, as DNA: TGTGCCATCAGTGAGTCGGGACAGGGGGTTCGTCAGCCCCAGCATTTT.